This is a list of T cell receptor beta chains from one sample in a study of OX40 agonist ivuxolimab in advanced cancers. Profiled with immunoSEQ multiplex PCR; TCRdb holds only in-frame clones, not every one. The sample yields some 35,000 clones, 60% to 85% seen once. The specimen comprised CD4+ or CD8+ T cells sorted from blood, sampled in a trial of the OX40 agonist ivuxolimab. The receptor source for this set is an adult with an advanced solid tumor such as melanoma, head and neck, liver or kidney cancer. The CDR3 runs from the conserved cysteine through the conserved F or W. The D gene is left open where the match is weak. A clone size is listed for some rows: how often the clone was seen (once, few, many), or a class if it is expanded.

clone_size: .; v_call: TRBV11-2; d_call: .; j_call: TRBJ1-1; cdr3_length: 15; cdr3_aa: CASSFLTAMNTEAFF; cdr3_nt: TGTGCCAGCAGCTTCCTGACAGCGATGAACACTGAAGCTTTCTTT
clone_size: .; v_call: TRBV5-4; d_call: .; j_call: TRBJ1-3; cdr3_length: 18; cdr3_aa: CASSPWGGTVTSGNTIYF; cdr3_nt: TGTGCCAGCAGCCCCTGGGGAGGAACGGTAACGTCTGGAAACACCATATATTTT
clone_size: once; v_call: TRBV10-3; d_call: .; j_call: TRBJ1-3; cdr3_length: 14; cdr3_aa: CAISNQNSGNTIYF; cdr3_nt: TGTGCCATCAGTAATCAAAACTCTGGAAACACCATATATTTT
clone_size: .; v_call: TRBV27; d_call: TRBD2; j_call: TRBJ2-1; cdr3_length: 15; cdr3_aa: CASKQAGGPGNEQFF; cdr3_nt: TGTGCCAGCAAGCAGGCGGGAGGGCCAGGGAATGAGCAGTTCTTC
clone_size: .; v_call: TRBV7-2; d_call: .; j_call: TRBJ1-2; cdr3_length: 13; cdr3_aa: CASSLVRGYGYTF; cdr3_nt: TGTGCCAGCAGCTTAGTCAGGGGCTATGGCTACACCTTC
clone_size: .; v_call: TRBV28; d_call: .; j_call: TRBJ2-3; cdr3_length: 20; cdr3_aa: CASSFGLTIGTKDDTDTQYF; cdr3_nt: TGTGCCAGCAGTTTCGGCCTGACTATAGGGACAAAGGATGACACAGATACGCAGTATTTT
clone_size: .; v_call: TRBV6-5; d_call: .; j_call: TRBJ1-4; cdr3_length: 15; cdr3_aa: CASRWTTRSNEKLFF; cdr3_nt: TGTGCCAGCAGGTGGACCACTAGGAGTAATGAAAAACTGTTTTTT
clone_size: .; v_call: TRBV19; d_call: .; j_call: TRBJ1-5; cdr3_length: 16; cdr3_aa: CASSSSQAPSNQPQHF; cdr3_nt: TGTGCCAGTAGTTCAAGTCAGGCGCCCAGCAATCAGCCCCAGCATTTT
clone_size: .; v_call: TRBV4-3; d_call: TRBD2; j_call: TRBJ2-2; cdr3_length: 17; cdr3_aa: CASSQRGGGLPTGELFF; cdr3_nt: TGCGCCAGCAGCCAGCGGGGGGGCGGGTTACCCACCGGGGAGCTGTTTTTT
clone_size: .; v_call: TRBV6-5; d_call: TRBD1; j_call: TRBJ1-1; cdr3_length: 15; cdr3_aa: CASSYLGQGGAEAFF; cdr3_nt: TGTGCCAGCAGTTACTTGGGACAGGGGGGGGCTGAAGCTTTCTTT
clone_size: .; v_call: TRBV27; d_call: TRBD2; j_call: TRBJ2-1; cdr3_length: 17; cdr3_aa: CASSPGRGRGIYNEQFF; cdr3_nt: TGTGCCAGCAGTCCCGGGAGGGGTCGCGGAATATACAATGAGCAGTTCTTC
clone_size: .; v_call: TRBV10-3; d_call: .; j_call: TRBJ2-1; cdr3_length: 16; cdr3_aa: CAISESGWSSYNEQFF; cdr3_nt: TGTGCCATCAGTGAGAGCGGGTGGAGCTCCTACAATGAGCAGTTCTTC
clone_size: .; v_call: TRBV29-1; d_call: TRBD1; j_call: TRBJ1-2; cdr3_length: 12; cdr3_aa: CSGADRANGYTF; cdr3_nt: TGCAGCGGTGCGGACAGGGCAAATGGCTACACCTTC
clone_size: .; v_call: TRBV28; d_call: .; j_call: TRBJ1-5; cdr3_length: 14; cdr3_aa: CASSLLQENQPQHF; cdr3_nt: TGTGCCAGCAGTTTACTCCAGGAAAATCAGCCCCAGCATTTT
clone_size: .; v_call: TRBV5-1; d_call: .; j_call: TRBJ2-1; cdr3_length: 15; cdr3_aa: CASSPTSGGYNEQFF; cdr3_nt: TGCGCCAGCAGCCCTACTAGTGGGGGCTACAATGAGCAGTTCTTC
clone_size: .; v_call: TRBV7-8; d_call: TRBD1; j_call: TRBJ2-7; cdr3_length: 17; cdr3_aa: CASSLVGKDRYSYEQYF; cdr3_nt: TGTGCCAGCAGCTTAGTCGGCAAGGACAGGTACTCCTACGAGCAGTACTTC
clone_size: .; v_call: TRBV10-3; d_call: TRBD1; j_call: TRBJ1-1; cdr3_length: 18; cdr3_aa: CAISESFEGQGIPPEAFF; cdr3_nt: TGTGCCATCAGTGAGTCATTTGAGGGACAGGGGATCCCCCCTGAAGCTTTCTTT
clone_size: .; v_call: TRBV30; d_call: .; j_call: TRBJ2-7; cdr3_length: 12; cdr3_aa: CAWSVIRGEQYF; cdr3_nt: TGTGCCTGGAGTGTAATTAGGGGCGAGCAGTACTTC
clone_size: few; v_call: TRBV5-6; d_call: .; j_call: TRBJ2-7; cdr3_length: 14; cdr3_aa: CASSLGTGGTSGYF; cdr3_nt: TGTGCCAGCAGCTTGGGGACAGGGGGGACTAGCGGGTACTTC
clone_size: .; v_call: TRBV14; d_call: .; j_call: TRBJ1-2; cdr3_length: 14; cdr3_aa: CASSGLSTNYGYTF; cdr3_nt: TGTGCCAGCAGCGGACTTTCGACTAACTATGGCTACACCTTC
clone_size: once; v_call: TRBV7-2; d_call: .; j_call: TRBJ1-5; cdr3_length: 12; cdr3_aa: CASSDGNQPQHF; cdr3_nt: TGTGCCAGCAGCGACGGGAATCAGCCCCAGCATTTT
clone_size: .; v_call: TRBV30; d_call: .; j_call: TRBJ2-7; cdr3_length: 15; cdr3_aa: CAWSGSRTSPYEQYF; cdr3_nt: TGTGCCTGGAGCGGAAGCCGGACCTCACCCTACGAGCAGTACTTC
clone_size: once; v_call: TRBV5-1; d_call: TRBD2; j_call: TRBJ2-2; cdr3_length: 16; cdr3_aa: CASSLGRTSGTGELFF; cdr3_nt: TGCGCCAGCAGCTTGGGCAGGACTAGCGGCACCGGGGAGCTGTTTTTT
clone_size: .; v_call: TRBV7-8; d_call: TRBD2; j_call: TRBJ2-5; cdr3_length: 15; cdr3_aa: CASSLLAGTQETQYF; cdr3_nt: TGTGCCAGCAGCCTTCTAGCGGGAACCCAGGAGACCCAGTACTTC